These 10 T cell receptor beta chains were sequenced from one sample in a study. TCRdb re-called the 5' RACE reads with MiXCR, one entry per CDR3 protein. Of about 8,900 distinct CDR3 sequences in the sample, 25% to 30% were seen once. Sequences were obtained from naive CD4+ T cells sorted from a lymph node. Subset meaning: naive CD4+ T cells, CD4+CD45RA+CD25-. The origin of the receptors is a female donor with breast cancer.

The CDR3 coding sequence is TGTGCCATCAGTGAGTCTTTTTCCTACGAGCAGTACTTC. This codes for CAISESFSYEQYF. The chain combines TRBV10-3 with TRBJ2-7; D not resolved. Per germline, CDR1 ENHRY and CDR2 SYGVKD. The CDR3 contains 13 residues. Deletions cut 0 bases from V and 1 base from J, with 4 bases between.

This clonotype is categorized as medium-sized. V is TRBV11-2 and J is TRBJ2-1; 10 nucleotides line up with TRBD2. The CDR3 loop spans 18 amino acids. Germline V gene data show CDR1 as SGHAT and CDR2 as FQNNGV. V lost 5 bases to trimming and J lost 0 bases; unmatched junction nucleotides: 10. CDR3 loop: CASSPRWTSGSSYNEQFF. Written as DNA, the CDR3 is TGTGCCAGCAGCCCAAGATGGACTAGCGGAAGCTCCTACAATGAGCAGTTCTTC.

There are many counts of this clonotype. This sequence joins TRBV12-3 or TRBV12-4 and TRBJ2-4, with D hard to call. Trimming took off 1 base at V and 0 bases at J, with 7 bases between the two ends. CDR3 size: 15 residues. In DNA form, the CDR3 reads TGTGCCAGCAGTTTAGGATCGTTAGCCAAAAACATTCAGTACTTC. Its translation: CASSLGSLAKNIQYF.

In its sample, this clonotype was seen a few times. Being one base from a much bigger clone, this may be a read error. The CDR3 loop is CSARTSGGADTQYF. CDR3 nucleotides: TGCAGTGCGCGGACTAGCGGGGGGGCAGATACGCAGTATTTT. The genes are TRBV20-1 and TRBJ2-3; 15 nucleotides line up with TRBD2. The CDR3 is 14 residues long. The germline V gene encodes CDR1 DFQATT and CDR2 SNEGSKA (reference sequence). J was trimmed by 4 bases and V by 6 bases; bases with no gene match: 2.

This chain joins TRBV9 and TRBJ2-3; unclear D gene. Germline V CDR1 and CDR2: SGDLS, YYNGEE. Trimming stripped 4 bases from V and 8 bases from J, with 8 bases between. The CDR3 is 11 residues long. In nucleotides, the CDR3 is TGTGCCAGCAGCATATCGGGTACGCAGTATTTT. It translates to CASSISGTQYF.

There are many counts of this clonotype. V gene TRBV5-1 combines with J gene TRBJ2-3; D call uncertain. Germline-derived CDR1 and CDR2 are SGHRS and YFSETQ. CDR3 length: 17 residues. V shed 0 bases and J shed 0 bases, with 14 bases lying between them. The CDR3 protein is CASSLAWLPLSTDTQYF. CDR3 in DNA: TGCGCCAGCAGCTTGGCCTGGCTACCCCTTAGCACAGATACGCAGTATTTT. The whole variable domain, filled in from reference TRBV5-1 and TRBJ2-3, reads KAGVTQTPRYLIKTRGQQVTLSCSPISGHRSVSWYQQTPGQGLQFLFEYFSETQRNKGNFPGRFSGRQFSNSRSEMNVSTLELGDSALYLCASSLAWLPLSTDTQYFGPGTRLTVL.

Many counts were recorded for this clonotype. The CDR3 loop is CASRKTGNSEAFF. The CDR3 DNA sequence: TGCGCCAGCAGAAAAACAGGGAATTCTGAAGCTTTCTTT. The chain joins TRBV4-1 to TRBJ1-1; D is possibly TRBD1 (6 bases). V lost 6 bases and J 6 bases, leaving 14 bases between the germline ends. Germline V gives CDR1 MGHRA, CDR2 YSYEKL. The CDR3 has 13 residues.

On this clonotype: A clone one base away is much larger, so this may be a read error. This rearrangement joins TRBV7-9 to TRBJ2-1; perhaps TRBD1 as D (6 bases). The CDR3 runs to 15 residues. Germline V gene sequence: CDR1 SEHNR, CDR2 FQNEAQ (reference sequence). CDR3 sequence: CASGFGGGSYNEQFF. As DNA, the CDR3 is TGTGCCAGCGGCTTTGGGGGCGGATCCTACAATGAGCAGTTCTTC.

Many counts were recorded for this clonotype. The J gene is TRBJ2-7, the V gene TRBV30, with TRBD2 identical over 9 bases. Germline CDR1 is GTSNPN and CDR2 is SVGIG (reference sequence). The CDR3 loop spans 14 amino acids. The ends lost 2 bases at V and 6 bases at J; junction bases unmatched: 8. The CDR3 DNA sequence: TGTGCCTGGAGTTTGGGACTAGCCCAGGGCGAGCAGTACTTC. Its protein is CAWSLGLAQGEQYF.

Regarding this clonotype: An end of the junction does not agree with germline; a read error may underlie this. V usage is TRBV20-1 and J usage is TRBJ2-5; maybe TRBD2 (6 bases). CDR3 size: 15 residues. Germline values: CDR1 DFQATT, CDR2 SNEGSKA (reference sequence). CDR3 DNA: TGCAGTGCTAGATTGAGGGGACTTTACCAAGAGGCCCAGTACTTC. Encoded protein: CSARLRGLYQEAQYF.